This TCR beta chain was identified during a study of OX40 agonist ivuxolimab in advanced cancers. Clones were sequenced by immunoSEQ multiplex PCR, and TCRdb holds only the in-frame ones, with some missing. This table has about 83,000 clones, 85% appearing once. There are 15 residues in the CDR3. The V gene end was trimmed by 5 bases and the J gene end by 4 bases; junction bases not matched to a gene: 10. Germline CDR1 and CDR2: MNHEY and SVGAGI. The chain employs TRBV6-5 and TRBJ1-2, with 7 bases aligning to TRBD1. This TCR came from an adult with an advanced solid tumor such as melanoma, head and neck, liver or kidney cancer. The source material was CD4+ or CD8+ T cells sorted from blood, sampled in a trial of the OX40 agonist ivuxolimab. Written as DNA, the CDR3 is TGTGCCAGCAGTCCGGGGACAGCAGGTTCCTATGGCTACACCTTC. Translation: CASSPGTAGSYGYTF.